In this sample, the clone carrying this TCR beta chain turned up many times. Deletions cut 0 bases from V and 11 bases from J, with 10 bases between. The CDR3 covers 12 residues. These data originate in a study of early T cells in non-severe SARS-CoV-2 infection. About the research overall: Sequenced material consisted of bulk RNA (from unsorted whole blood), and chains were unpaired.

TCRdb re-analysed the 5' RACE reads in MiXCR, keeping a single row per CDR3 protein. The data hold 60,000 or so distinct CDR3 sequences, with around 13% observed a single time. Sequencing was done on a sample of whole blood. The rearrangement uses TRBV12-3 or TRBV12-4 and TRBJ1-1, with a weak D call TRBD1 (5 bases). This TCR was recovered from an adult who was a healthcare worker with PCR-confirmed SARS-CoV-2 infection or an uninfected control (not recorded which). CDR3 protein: CASSLAAGRAFF. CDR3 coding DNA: TGTGCCAGCAGTTTAGCGGCAGGGCGCGCTTTCTTT.